This TCR beta chain came from a study of control samples from healthy donors and cancer patients. Sequencing was performed with immunoSEQ multiplex PCR; in TCRdb, only in-frame clones are kept and a portion is missing. The data show 120,000 or so clones, with roughly 86% seen just once and roughly 3% held by the top ten. V was trimmed by 1 base and J by 5 bases, leaving 14 bases between them. In germline, CDR1 is SGHTA, CDR2 FQGNSA. The CDR3 totals 15 residues. Sequencing used blood. The clonotype originates from a man aged 55 to 70 in good health. The genes are TRBV7-2 and TRBJ2-5; D is undetermined. Here the CDR3 DNA reads TGTGCCAGCAGCTTAGGTCTAGTCGGACGGGAGACCCAGTACTTC. Its translation: CASSLGLVGRETQYF.